This TCR beta chain was sequenced during a study of blood T cell repertoires in COVID-19. Study overall: Samples came from the United States, Italy and Spain, spanning acute and convalescent COVID-19.

Trimming at V came to 10 bases and at J to 5 bases, leaving 18 bases not matched to a gene. CDR1 and CDR2 from the germline V gene are MDHEN and SYDVKM. This CDR3 spans 16 amino acids. Sequencing used immunoSEQ multiplex PCR; TCRdb keeps in-frame clones, though not all of them. The data contain some 160,000 clones, roughly four fifths of them singletons. The TCR sequence derives from a man in his sixties or seventies with active or convalescent COVID-19. The genes are TRBV28 and TRBJ2-7, with 9 bases aligning to TRBD1. Sequenced input: peripheral blood. CDR3 sequence: CATSDPPGTGSHEQYF. The CDR3 DNA sequence: TGTGCCACCTCAGACCCCCCCGGGACAGGGTCCCACGAGCAGTACTTC. The whole variable domain, filled in from reference TRBV28 and TRBJ2-7, reads DVKVTQSSRYLVKRTGEKVFLECVQDMDHENMFWYRQDPGLGLRLIYFSYDVKMKEKGDIPEGYSVSREKKERFSLILESASTNQTSMYLCATSDPPGTGSHEQYFGPGTRLTVT.